This T cell receptor (beta chain) derives from a study of radiotherapy plus CTLA-4 blockade in lung cancer. Study context: Objective responses emerged in roughly 20% of patients, and around 31% attained disease control. General study results and limits: The study found tumor-derived TCR clones expanded in blood after radiotherapy plus ipilimumab. Dynamics of early blood T cell clones, together with interferon-beta, were reportedly the best predictors of response.

The CDR3 consists of 16 residues. As to this clone: Its antigen is as yet unknown.

Sequenced by immunoSEQ multiplex PCR; TCRdb stores in-frame clones only, minus some. The sample consists of around 99,000 clones, around 88% of them appearing once. Ipilimumab-mediated CTLA-4 blockade plus focal radiation was given to patients having chemo-refractory metastatic non-small-cell lung cancer. Sequenced material: peripheral blood, taken from a patient treated with radiotherapy plus ipilimumab. This receptor was identified in a human donor with non-small cell lung cancer that progressed on radiotherapy plus ipilimumab. The V call is TRBV1, the J call TRBJ2-3; the table's D call, TRBD2, has no DNA check behind it. TRBV1 is flagged as a pseudogene. CDR3 sequence: CTSSHAHGTSTDTQYF. The CDR3 DNA reads TGCACCAGCAGCCATGCACATGGGACTAGCACAGATACGCAGTATTTT.